This TCR beta chain was documented in a study of CD8 T cells in ankylosing spondylitis. Making use of molecular barcodes, quantitative 5'-RACE generated TCR beta libraries. TCRdb processed the 5' RACE reads anew with MiXCR; each CDR3 protein has one entry. The sample records roughly 300,000 distinct CDR3 sequences, less than 10% being singletons. Study-level points and caveats: A TCR beta motif of roughly eight highly homologous variants appeared characteristic of ankylosing spondylitis blood. Disease-linked clones reportedly showed significant enrichment in matched ankylosing spondylitis synovial fluid.

Trimming left V 7 bases short and J 6 bases short, with 8 bases between. The CDR3 runs 10 residues. Germline CDR1 SQVTM, CDR2 ANQGSEA. Only a few counts were recorded for this clonotype. What it recognizes is unknown. Sequencing used blood, either unsorted or a sorted T cell fraction (not recorded which). V and J are TRBV29-1 and TRBJ2-3, with unresolved D. The sequence came from a male donor with ankylosing spondylitis. The CDR3 protein is CSGVGDTQYF. The CDR3 DNA reads TGCAGCGGTGTGGGCGATACGCAGTATTTT.